The 31 T cell receptor beta chains in this list originate from one sample, sequenced in a study of cytomegalovirus exposure and HLA in healthy donors. Researchers ran the PCR with 60 Vbeta and 13 Jbeta primers. TCRdb's table, derived via immunoSEQ multiplex PCR, lists solely in-frame clones and lacks some. This table has roughly 90,000 clones, 70% to 85% appearing once. Sequencing was carried out using PBMCs. Every receptor here comes from a man in his thirties or forties in good health and CMV-seropositive.

V is TRBV19 and J is TRBJ2-7; a possible D gene is TRBD2 (6 bases). Looked up from germline, CDR1 is LNHDA and CDR2 is SQIVND (reference sequence). This CDR3 contains 14 residues. V was cut by 3 bases and J by 4 bases, with 13 bases left in between. This CDR3 is CASSIGPGTYEQYF. The CDR3 region has the DNA TGTGCCAGTAGTATTGGTCCAGGGACTTACGAGCAGTACTTC.

V gene TRBV30 combines with J gene TRBJ1-3, with a tentative D call TRBD1 (6 bases). V was cut by 0 bases and J by 7 bases, with 19 bases left in between. The CDR3 is 16 amino acids. CDR1 is GTSNPN and CDR2 is SVGIG in the germline V gene (reference sequence). The CDR3 DNA reads as TGTGCCTGGAGTGTACTAGGAACAGGGCATAGGAACACCATATATTTT. This encodes CAWSVLGTGHRNTIYF. The full variable domain, completed using reference TRBV30 and TRBJ1-3, is SQTIHQWPATLVQPVGSPLSLECTVEGTSNPNLYWYRQAAGRGLQLLFYSVGIGQISSEVPQNLSASRPQDRQFILSSKKLLLSDSGFYLCAWSVLGTGHRNTIYFGEGSWLTVV.

The count of this clone is one. This sequence joins TRBV5-1 and TRBJ1-2; 9 bases are a match to TRBD1. The germline V gene encodes CDR1 SGHRS and CDR2 YFSETQ. The CDR3 has 16 residues. Losses at the gene ends were 3 bases for V and 3 bases for J; bases not matched to a gene: 9. CDR3 bases: TGCGCCAGCAGCTCTCTCTGGACAGGGGAGGACTATGGCTACACCTTC. Amino acids: CASSSLWTGEDYGYTF. The complete variable domain, with remaining parts taken from reference TRBV5-1 and TRBJ1-2, reads KAGVTQTPRYLIKTRGQQVTLSCSPISGHRSVSWYQQTPGQGLQFLFEYFSETQRNKGNFPGRFSGRQFSNSRSEMNVSTLELGDSALYLCASSSLWTGEDYGYTFGSGTRLTVV.

The chain combines TRBV19 with TRBJ1-1, with 9 positions matching TRBD1. CDR3 length: 13 amino acids. The V segment lost 4 bases and the J segment 5 bases; nucleotides outside the gene matches: 2. Per germline, CDR1 LNHDA and CDR2 SQIVND (reference sequence). DNA for the CDR3: TGTGCCAGTAGTACAGGACAGGGGACTGAAGCTTTCTTT. Encoded protein: CASSTGQGTEAFF.

Here the CDR3 reads CSVADRTYEYGYTF. The CDR3 nucleotides are TGCAGCGTTGCGGACAGGACGTACGAATATGGCTACACCTTC. The chain is built from TRBV29-1 and TRBJ1-2; 7 bases align to TRBD1. Trimming took 4 bases from V and 5 from J; bases not matched to a gene: 10. The CDR3 is 14 residues long. Germline loops: CDR1 SQVTM, CDR2 ANQGSEA.

This clone was detected only once. The chain links TRBV7-8 to TRBJ2-3; maybe TRBD2 (5 bases). The CDR3 runs to 14 residues. V shed 2 bases and J shed 6 bases, with 12 bases lying between them. The germline V gene encodes CDR1 SGHVS and CDR2 FQNEAQ. The CDR3 loop is CASSLQRWADTQYF. In DNA, the CDR3 is TGTGCCAGCAGCTTACAGCGGTGGGCGGATACGCAGTATTTT.

This clone was observed a handful of times. The chain couples TRBV30 to TRBJ1-2; D is possibly TRBD1 (5 bases). This CDR3 is 13 amino acids long. Germline lookup yields CDR1 GTSNPN and CDR2 SVGIG (reference sequence). Trimming removed 0 bases from V and 8 bases from J, with 13 bases in between. CDR3 nucleotides: TGTGCCTGGAGTGTCGGGACTCCCCGAGGCTACACCTTC. As protein: CAWSVGTPRGYTF.

Only one count was recorded for this clone. This sequence joins TRBV27 and TRBJ1-1; TRBD1 agrees at 7 bases. Per germline, CDR1 MNHEY and CDR2 SMNVEV (reference sequence). This CDR3 has 16 residues. The V segment lost 8 bases and the J segment 10 bases; nucleotides outside the gene matches: 22. CDR3 nucleotide sequence: TGTGCCAGCTCCTCTACCCCACAACCGGGACAGCTGGGAGCTTTCTTT. This sequence encodes CASSSTPQPGQLGAFF.

There are a few counts of this clone. The rearrangement uses TRBV7-2 and TRBJ1-1; no firm D call. Germline CDR1 SGHTA, CDR2 FQGNSA. This CDR3 contains 17 residues. V shed 6 bases and J shed 3 bases, with 23 bases lying between them. The CDR3 reads CASREDRTPLRDTEAFF. CDR3 DNA sequence: TGTGCCAGCAGGGAGGATAGGACTCCGCTGAGGGACACTGAAGCTTTCTTT.

This clone appeared a few times. The chain carries TRBV29-1 and TRBJ1-1, with TRBD1 as a possible D gene (6 bases). The CDR3 has 14 amino acids. Germline V gene lookup returns CDR1 SQVTM and CDR2 ANQGSEA. Trimming cost V 5 bases and J 0 bases, with 13 bases left between them. The CDR3 DNA is TGCAGCGTTTCGACAGGAGATATGAACACTGAAGCTTTCTTT. Translating gives CSVSTGDMNTEAFF.

The chain links TRBV9 to TRBJ1-2; 9 bases line up with TRBD1. The germline V gene has CDR1 SGDLS and CDR2 YYNGEE. The ends lost 3 bases at V and 5 bases at J; junction bases unmatched: 2. The CDR3 contains 13 residues. CDR3 nucleotides: TGTGCCAGCAGCGGGGACAGGGTATATGGCTACACCTTC. This codes for CASSGDRVYGYTF.

Comment on this clone: The junction departs from germline at one end; a sequencing error may be responsible. CDR3 in DNA: TGTGCCAGCAGCCCGGTGGGGCAGAATCAGCCCCAGAATTTT. The encoded protein is CASSPVGQNQPQNF. This chain uses TRBV25-1 with TRBJ1-5; weak D call: TRBD1 (5 bases). Germline CDR1 is MGHDK and CDR2 is SYGVNS. This CDR3 contains 14 residues.

The chain carries TRBV6-5 and TRBJ2-7, with TRBD1 matching 7 bases. The CDR3 is 14 amino acids. Germline V gives CDR1 MNHEY, CDR2 SVGAGI. The V and J ends lost 5 bases and 5 bases, in that order; junction bases with no gene match: 9. The CDR3 DNA follows: TGTGCCAGCAGTCCACCGGGACAGTACCACGAGCAGTACTTC. Translated, it gives CASSPPGQYHEQYF.

The chain recombines TRBV2 with TRBJ2-5, with TRBD2 matching over 10 bases. The CDR3 has 15 residues. Germline CDR1 is SNHLY and CDR2 is FYNNEI. The J segment lost 5 bases and the V segment lost 11 bases, leaving 14 bases of the junction unmatched. The DNA of the CDR3 is TGTGCCTGTCAGGGGAACAAAGCGGGAGGGGAGACCCAGTACTTC. The encoded protein is CACQGNKAGGETQYF.

This clone was counted only a few times. The V and J genes are TRBV2 and TRBJ1-6, with a weak D call TRBD1 (6 bases). Germline values: CDR1 SNHLY, CDR2 FYNNEI. V shed 2 bases and J shed 8 bases, with 13 bases lying between them. There are 15 residues in the CDR3. In DNA, the CDR3 is TGTGCCAGCAGTGAATTAAGGGGGATAGATTCACCCCTCCACTTT. This gives the protein CASSELRGIDSPLHF.

This clone was seen only a few times. The J gene is TRBJ1-2, the V gene TRBV6-6, with D unresolved. The CDR3 runs 15 residues. The germline V and J ends were trimmed by 4 bases and 4 bases, with 16 bases remaining between them. Germline V lookup: CDR1 MNHNY, CDR2 SVGAGI (reference sequence). CDR3 in amino acids: CASSSSQDGVYGYTF. The DNA of the CDR3 is TGTGCCAGCAGTTCCTCCCAGGACGGGGTCTATGGCTACACCTTC.

CDR3 DNA sequence: TGTGCCAGCAGCCATCGGAGGAATGAGCAGTTCTTC. Amino acid sequence: CASSHRRNEQFF. The V gene is TRBV4-2, the J gene TRBJ2-1; a possible D gene is TRBD2 (5 bases). Trimming pared 3 bases from V and 7 bases from J, leaving 7 bases between. Germline values: CDR1 LGHNA, CDR2 YNFKEQ. The CDR3 covers 12 residues.

The chain couples TRBV19 to TRBJ2-1; 12 bases are a match to TRBD1. The CDR3 loop spans 15 amino acids. J gave up 9 bases and V 3 bases, and 6 bases lay outside the gene matches. Germline V gives CDR1 LNHDA, CDR2 SQIVND (reference sequence). The CDR3 loop reads CASSIPGTGGTEQFF. In DNA form, the CDR3 reads TGTGCCAGTAGTATTCCCGGGACAGGGGGCACTGAGCAGTTCTTC.

The V gene is TRBV7-8, the J gene TRBJ2-3; D is unresolved. Per germline, CDR1 SGHVS and CDR2 FQNEAQ. CDR3 length: 14 amino acids. Between the trimmed V and J ends, which lost 3 bases and 5 bases, there was a span of 12 bases. CDR3 residues: CASSFRHRQDTQYF. CDR3 nucleotides: TGTGCCAGCAGCTTCCGACATCGGCAAGATACGCAGTATTTT.

V and J are TRBV30 and TRBJ2-3, with a possible D match to TRBD2 (5 bases). The V end was cut by 7 bases, the J end by 4 bases, with 21 bases between. Germline-derived CDR1 and CDR2 are GTSNPN and SVGIG (reference sequence). The CDR3 extends over 15 amino acids. The CDR3 loop reads CAYEAVDTSSDTQYF. CDR3 in DNA: TGTGCCTACGAGGCGGTAGATACTAGTTCAGATACGCAGTATTTT. The full variable domain, its missing parts supplied by reference TRBV30 and TRBJ2-3, is SQTIHQWPATLVQPVGSPLSLECTVEGTSNPNLYWYRQAAGRGLQLLFYSVGIGQISSEVPQNLSASRPQDRQFILSSKKLLLSDSGFYLCAYEAVDTSSDTQYFGPGTRLTVL.

This chain uses TRBV9 with TRBJ1-1; D perhaps matches TRBD1 (6 bases). V lost 0 bases and J lost 0, with 12 bases in between. This CDR3 has 16 residues. Germline V CDR1 and CDR2: SGDLS, YYNGEE. The CDR3 coding sequence is TGTGCCAGCAGCGTAGGCGGGGGGCAATTGAACACTGAAGCTTTCTTT. Translating gives CASSVGGGQLNTEAFF.

This clone showed up just once. V and J are TRBV5-3 and TRBJ2-1, with D tentatively TRBD2 (6 bases). TRBV5-3 carries the ORF label, with uncertain function. The CDR3 extends over 13 amino acids. The V end lost 4 bases, the J end lost 14 bases, and 19 bases lay between the germline ends. DNA of the CDR3: TGTGCCAGAAGCCACGGGAGCTTAATTAGGGAGTTCTTC. It translates to CARSHGSLIREFF.

This clone came up once. The chain joins TRBV5-1 to TRBJ2-6; D uncertain. Germline CDR1 SGHRS, CDR2 YFSETQ. The CDR3 contains 15 residues. V shed 0 bases and J shed 0 bases, with 4 bases lying between them. CDR3 region: CASSLVISGANVLTF. For the CDR3, the DNA is TGCGCCAGCAGCTTGGTAATCTCTGGGGCCAACGTCCTGACTTTC.

The chain uses TRBV4-3 and TRBJ2-5; 11 nucleotides match TRBD2. Germline V gene data show CDR1 as LGHNA and CDR2 as YSLEER. The CDR3 has 15 residues. The V segment lost 5 bases and the J segment 2 bases; nucleotides outside the gene matches: 4. CDR3 amino acids: CASSTSGSGQETQYF. The CDR3 DNA is TGCGCCAGCAGCACTAGCGGGAGTGGTCAAGAGACCCAGTACTTC.

The rearrangement links TRBV21-1 to TRBJ2-6; the tabulated D call, TRBD1, remains unverified against the DNA. TRBV21-1 is recorded as a pseudogene. The CDR3 contains 17 residues. The CDR3 sequence: CASILQGAMSGANVLTF. The CDR3 bases are TGTGCCAGCATCCTACAGGGGGCGATGTCTGGGGCCAACGTCCTGACTTTC.

V gene TRBV5-6 combines with J gene TRBJ2-1; 13 nucleotides align to TRBD2. The length of the CDR3 is 15 residues. Germline-derived CDR1 and CDR2 are SGHDT and YYEEEE. V lost 1 base, J lost 6 bases, and 1 base stayed unmatched. The CDR3 nucleotides are TGTGCCAGCAGCTTGACTAGCGGGAGGGCCAATGAGCAGTTCTTC. It translates to CASSLTSGRANEQFF.

V gene TRBV29-1 combines with J gene TRBJ2-1; 10 bases are shared with TRBD2. The CDR3 contains 16 residues. CDR1 is SQVTM, CDR2 ANQGSEA, per germline. The V gene end was trimmed by 5 bases and the J gene end by 4 bases; junction bases not matched to a gene: 11. Written as DNA, the CDR3 is TGCAGCGTTTCCTCCCCTGGACTAGCGGAGTACAATGAGCAGTTCTTC. Its translation: CSVSSPGLAEYNEQFF.

This rearrangement joins TRBV6-5 to TRBJ2-7, with D maybe TRBD2 (6 bases). The CDR3 is made up of 15 amino acids. V was cut by 4 bases and J by 5 bases, with 18 bases left in between. The germline V gene encodes CDR1 MNHEY and CDR2 SVGAGI. The DNA of the CDR3 is TGTGCCAGCAGTTCTAACCTACGGGGGTTCAACGAGCAGTACTTC. Translating gives CASSSNLRGFNEQYF.

This clone appeared many times. The CDR3 DNA follows: TGTGCCAGCAGCCAAGATATCCCCGCCAGCGCGTCGGACGAGCAGTACTTC. This gives the protein CASSQDIPASASDEQYF. J is TRBJ2-7 and V is TRBV4-2; D ambiguous. CDR1 is LGHNA, CDR2 YNFKEQ, per germline. The V gene lost 0 bases and the J gene lost 5 bases, with 20 bases spanning the gap. The CDR3 is 17 amino acids.

The chain combines TRBV14 with TRBJ1-4, with D unresolved. Germline CDR1 SGHDN, CDR2 FVKESK. The CDR3 totals 12 residues. V lost 4 bases and J 8 bases, leaving 8 bases between the germline ends. The CDR3 nucleotides read TGTGCCAGCAGCCCCTCGAGGGAAAAACTGTTTTTT. Protein product: CASSPSREKLFF.

This rearrangement joins TRBV25-1 to TRBJ2-1; 13 bases match TRBD2. CDR3 length: 17 residues. V was clipped by 2 bases and J by 5 bases; unmatched bases: 6. Germline V gives CDR1 MGHDK, CDR2 SYGVNS. CDR3 loop: CASSERTSGSYHNEQFF. As DNA, the CDR3 is TGTGCCAGCAGTGAACGGACTAGCGGGAGTTACCACAATGAGCAGTTCTTC.